This T cell receptor (beta chain) was captured by sequencing in a study of patients and donors after allogeneic stem cell transplantation. A few counts support this clonotype. TCRdb independently ran MiXCR on the RT-PCR reads; one entry per CDR3 protein. The data hold 390,000 or so distinct CDR3 sequences, with around 16% observed a single time. CDR1 is SGHNT and CDR2 is YYREEE in the germline V gene (reference sequence). The CDR3 runs 14 residues. Trimming stripped 5 bases from V and 4 bases from J, with 13 bases between. The receptor's source is a human donor who was either an allogeneic HSCT recipient or a stem cell or donor lymphocyte infusion donor (not recorded which). It is not recorded whose cells these are; they may come from a transplant donor. This chain links TRBV5-4 with TRBJ2-1; D is possibly TRBD1 or TRBD2 (5 bases each). Sample: blood, either unsorted or a sorted T cell fraction (not recorded which). CDR3 protein: CASSSRDAYNEQFF. The CDR3 region has the DNA TGTGCCAGCAGTTCTCGGGACGCATACAATGAGCAGTTCTTC. Full variable domain (outside the CDR3, taken from reference TRBV5-4 and TRBJ2-1): ETGVTQSPTHLIKTRGQQVTLRCSSQSGHNTVSWYQQALGQGPQFIFQYYREEENGRGNFPPRFSGLQFPNYSSELNVNALELDDSALYLCASSSRDAYNEQFFGPGTRLTVL.